The source of this TCR beta chain is a study of blood T cell repertoires in COVID-19. Study in general: From the United States, Italy and Spain came samples of acute and convalescent COVID-19. From T cells, B-cell-depleted T cells, or PBMCs came the material, which was cDNA or gDNA.

This clone was recorded only once. Under the authors' procedure: Estimates of nucleated cell counts were drawn from the amplification of reference gene primers. TCRdb keeps only in-frame clones here, not all; method: immunoSEQ multiplex PCR. D and trimming were read from the DNA, whereas the V and J calls and clone size are those reported in that table. The top ten hold 11% of the sample, which has approximately 210,000 clones, 85% to 90% seen once. V was clipped by 6 bases and J by 7 bases, with 25 bases between them. This CDR3 spans 16 amino acids. CDR1 and CDR2 (germline): LGHNT, FRNRAP. The source is a man in his forties or fifties with COVID-19, enrolled during active disease. Source material: peripheral blood. V usage is TRBV12-5 and J usage is TRBJ2-7; D call uncertain. The CDR3 DNA reads as TGTGCTAGTGGCCTGAAGGTTCCAGTACCGATGCGGGAGCAGTACTTC. It yields the protein CASGLKVPVPMREQYF.